This entry describes one TCR beta chain. The data derive from a study of blood T cell repertoires in COVID-19. Cohort placement rested on clinical history that participants reported themselves. The method was immunoSEQ multiplex PCR; TCRdb's version includes in-frame clones alone and lacks a portion of them. The sample has under 400,000 clones, 70% to 90% seen once; the top ten hold roughly 4.2%. Sequenced sample: PBMCs or T cells enriched from blood (not recorded which). The origin of this receptor is a woman aged 35 to 49 with acute COVID-19.

This CDR3 is CASSPGGQPQHF. In nucleotides, the CDR3 is TGTGCCAGCTCGCCCGGAGGTCAGCCCCAGCATTTT. This rearrangement joins TRBV6-5 to TRBJ1-5; D not resolved. Trimming pared 8 bases from V and 6 bases from J, leaving 11 bases between. CDR1 is MNHEY, CDR2 SVGAGI, per germline. This CDR3 region has 12 residues.